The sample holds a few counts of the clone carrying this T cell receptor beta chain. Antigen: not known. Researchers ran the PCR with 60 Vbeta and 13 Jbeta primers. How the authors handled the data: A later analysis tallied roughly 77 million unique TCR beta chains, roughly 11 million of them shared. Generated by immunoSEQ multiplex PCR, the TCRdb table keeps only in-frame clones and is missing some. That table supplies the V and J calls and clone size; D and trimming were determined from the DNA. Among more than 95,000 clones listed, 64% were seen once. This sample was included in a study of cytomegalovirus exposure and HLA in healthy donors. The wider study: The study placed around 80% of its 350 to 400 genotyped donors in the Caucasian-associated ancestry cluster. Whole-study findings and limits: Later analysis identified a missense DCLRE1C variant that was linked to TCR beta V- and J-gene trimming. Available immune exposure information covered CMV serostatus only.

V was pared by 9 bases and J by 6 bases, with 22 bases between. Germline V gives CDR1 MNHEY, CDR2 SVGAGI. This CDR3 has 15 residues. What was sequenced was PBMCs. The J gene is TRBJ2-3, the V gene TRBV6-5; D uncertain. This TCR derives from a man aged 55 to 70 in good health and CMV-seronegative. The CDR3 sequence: CASRSSISSMDTQYF. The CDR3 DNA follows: TGTGCCAGTAGATCAAGCATAAGTAGTATGGATACGCAGTATTTT.